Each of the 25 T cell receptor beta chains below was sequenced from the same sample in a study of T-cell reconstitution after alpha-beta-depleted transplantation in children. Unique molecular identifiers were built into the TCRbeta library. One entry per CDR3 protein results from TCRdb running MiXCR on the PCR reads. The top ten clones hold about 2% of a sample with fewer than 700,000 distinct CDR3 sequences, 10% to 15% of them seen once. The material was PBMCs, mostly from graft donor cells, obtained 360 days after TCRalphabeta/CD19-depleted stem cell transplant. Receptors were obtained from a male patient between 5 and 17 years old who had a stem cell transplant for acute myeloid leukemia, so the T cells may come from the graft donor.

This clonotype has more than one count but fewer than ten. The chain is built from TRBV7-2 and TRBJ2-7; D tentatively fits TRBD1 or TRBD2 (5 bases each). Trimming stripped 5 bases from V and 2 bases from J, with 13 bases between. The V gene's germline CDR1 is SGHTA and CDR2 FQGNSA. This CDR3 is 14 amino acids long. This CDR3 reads CASSPSSGPYEQYF. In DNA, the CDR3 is TGTGCCAGCAGCCCTTCCTCGGGGCCCTACGAGCAGTACTTC.

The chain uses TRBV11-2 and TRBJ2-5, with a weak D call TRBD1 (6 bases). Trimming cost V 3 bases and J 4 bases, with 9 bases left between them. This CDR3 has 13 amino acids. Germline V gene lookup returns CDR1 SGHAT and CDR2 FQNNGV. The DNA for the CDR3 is TGTGCCAGCAGCTTGTCCAGGGGAGAGACCCAGTACTTC. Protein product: CASSLSRGETQYF.

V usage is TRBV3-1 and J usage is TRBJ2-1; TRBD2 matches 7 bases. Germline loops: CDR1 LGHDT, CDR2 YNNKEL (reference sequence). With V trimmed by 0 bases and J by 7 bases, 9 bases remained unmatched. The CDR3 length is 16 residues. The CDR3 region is CASSQERAGEENEQFF. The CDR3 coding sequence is TGTGCCAGCAGCCAAGAACGGGCGGGAGAGGAGAATGAGCAGTTCTTC.

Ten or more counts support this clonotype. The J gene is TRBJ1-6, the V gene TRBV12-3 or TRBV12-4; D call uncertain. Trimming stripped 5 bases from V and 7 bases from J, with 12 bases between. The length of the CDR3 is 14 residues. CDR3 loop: CASSIFDSNSPLHF. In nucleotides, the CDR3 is TGTGCCAGCAGTATTTTCGACTCCAATTCACCCCTCCACTTT.

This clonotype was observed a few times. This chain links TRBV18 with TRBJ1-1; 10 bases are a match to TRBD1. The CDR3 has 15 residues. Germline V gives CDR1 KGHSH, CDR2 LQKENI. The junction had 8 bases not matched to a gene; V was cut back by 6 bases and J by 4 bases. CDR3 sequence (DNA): TGTGCCAGCTCGCGACAGGGGGCTATCGGCACTGAAGCTTTCTTT. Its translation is CASSRQGAIGTEAFF.

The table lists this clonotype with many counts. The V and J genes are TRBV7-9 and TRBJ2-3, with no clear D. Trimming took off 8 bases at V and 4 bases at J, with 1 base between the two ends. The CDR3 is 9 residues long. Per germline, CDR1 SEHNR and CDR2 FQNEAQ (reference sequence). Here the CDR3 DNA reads TGTGCCAGCGCAGATACGCAGTATTTT. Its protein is CASADTQYF. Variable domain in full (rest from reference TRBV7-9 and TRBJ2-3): DTGVSQNPRHKITKRGQNVTFRCDPISEHNRLYWYRQTLGQGPEFLTYFQNEAQLEKSRLLSDRFSAERPKGSFSTLEIQRTEQGDSAMYLCASADTQYFGPGTRLTVL.

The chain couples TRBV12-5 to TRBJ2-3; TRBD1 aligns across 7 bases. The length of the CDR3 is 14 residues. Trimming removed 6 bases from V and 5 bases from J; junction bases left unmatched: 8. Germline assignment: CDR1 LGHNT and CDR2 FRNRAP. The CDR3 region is CASGPGQVQDTQYF. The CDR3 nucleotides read TGTGCTAGTGGCCCCGGACAGGTTCAAGATACGCAGTATTTT.

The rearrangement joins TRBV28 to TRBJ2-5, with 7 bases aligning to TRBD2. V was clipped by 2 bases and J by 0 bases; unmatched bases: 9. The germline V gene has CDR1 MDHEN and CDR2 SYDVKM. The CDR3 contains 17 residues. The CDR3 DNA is TGTGCCAGCAGTTTACGTTCCGGGAGGCCCTACCAAGAGACCCAGTACTTC. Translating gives CASSLRSGRPYQETQYF.

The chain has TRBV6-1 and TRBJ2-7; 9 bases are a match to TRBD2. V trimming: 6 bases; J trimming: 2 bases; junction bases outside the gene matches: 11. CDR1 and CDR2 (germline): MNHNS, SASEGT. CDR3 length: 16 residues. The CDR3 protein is CASRPLAGTSPYEQYF. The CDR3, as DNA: TGTGCCAGCAGGCCCCTAGCGGGGACATCTCCCTACGAGCAGTACTTC.

The CDR3 nucleotides read TGTGCCAGCAGTTACACAGGGATGAACACTGAAGCTTTCTTT. It translates to CASSYTGMNTEAFF. The chain employs TRBV6-2 or TRBV6-3 and TRBJ1-1; tentative D call: TRBD1 (6 bases). With 2 bases removed from V and 0 bases from J, the gap between germline ends came to 7 bases. The length of the CDR3 is 14 residues. Looked up from germline, CDR1 is MNHEY and CDR2 is SVGEGT.

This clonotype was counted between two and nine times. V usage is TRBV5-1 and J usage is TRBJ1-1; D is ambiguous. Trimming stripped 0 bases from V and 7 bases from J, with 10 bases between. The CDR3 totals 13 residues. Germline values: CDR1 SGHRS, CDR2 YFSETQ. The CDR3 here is CASSLAETLEAFF. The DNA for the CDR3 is TGCGCCAGCAGCTTGGCCGAGACTCTTGAAGCTTTCTTT.

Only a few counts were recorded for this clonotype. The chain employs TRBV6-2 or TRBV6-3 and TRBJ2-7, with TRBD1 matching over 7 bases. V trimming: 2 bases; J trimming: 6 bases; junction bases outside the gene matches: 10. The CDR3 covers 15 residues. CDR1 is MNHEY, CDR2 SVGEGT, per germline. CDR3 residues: CASSYGQAGSGEQYF. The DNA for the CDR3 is TGTGCCAGCAGTTACGGACAGGCGGGTTCTGGCGAGCAGTACTTC.

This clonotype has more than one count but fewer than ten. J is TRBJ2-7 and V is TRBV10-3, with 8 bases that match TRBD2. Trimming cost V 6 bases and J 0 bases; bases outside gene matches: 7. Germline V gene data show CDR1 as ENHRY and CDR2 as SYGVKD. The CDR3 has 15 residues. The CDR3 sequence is CAISGGDYPSYEQYF. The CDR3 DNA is TGTGCCATCAGCGGGGGGGACTATCCCTCCTACGAGCAGTACTTC.

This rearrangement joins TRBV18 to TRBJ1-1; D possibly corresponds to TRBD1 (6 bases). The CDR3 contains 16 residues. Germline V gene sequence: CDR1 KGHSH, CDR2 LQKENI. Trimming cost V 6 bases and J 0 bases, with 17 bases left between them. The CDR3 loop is CASSPRQADLNTEAFF. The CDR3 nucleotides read TGTGCCAGCTCGCCTAGACAGGCGGATTTGAACACTGAAGCTTTCTTT.

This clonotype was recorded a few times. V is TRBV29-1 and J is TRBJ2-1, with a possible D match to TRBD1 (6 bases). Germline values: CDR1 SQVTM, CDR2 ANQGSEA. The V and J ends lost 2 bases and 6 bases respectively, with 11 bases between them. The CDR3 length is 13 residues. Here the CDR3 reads CSVEFTRGNEQFF. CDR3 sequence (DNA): TGCAGCGTTGAATTCACCAGGGGCAATGAGCAGTTCTTC.

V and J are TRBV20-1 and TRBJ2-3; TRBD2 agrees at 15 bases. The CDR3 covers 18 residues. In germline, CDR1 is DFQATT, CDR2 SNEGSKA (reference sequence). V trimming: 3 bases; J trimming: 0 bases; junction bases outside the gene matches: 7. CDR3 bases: TGCAGTGCTAGGGCCTGGACTAGCGGGAGGGACAGCACAGATACGCAGTATTTT. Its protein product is CSARAWTSGRDSTDTQYF.

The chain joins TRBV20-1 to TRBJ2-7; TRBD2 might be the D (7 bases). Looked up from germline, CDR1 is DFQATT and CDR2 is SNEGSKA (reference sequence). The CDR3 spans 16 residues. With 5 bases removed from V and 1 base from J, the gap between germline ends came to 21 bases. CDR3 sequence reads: CSACPYGGRGSYEQYF. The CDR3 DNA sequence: TGCAGTGCTTGTCCCTATGGGGGGCGGGGGTCCTACGAGCAGTACTTC.

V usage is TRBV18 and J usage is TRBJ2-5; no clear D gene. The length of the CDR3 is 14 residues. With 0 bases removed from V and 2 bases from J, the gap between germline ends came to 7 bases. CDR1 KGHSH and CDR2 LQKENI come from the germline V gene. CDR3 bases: TGTGCCAGCTCACCACCGTCCCTTCAAGAGACCCAGTACTTC. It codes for CASSPPSLQETQYF.

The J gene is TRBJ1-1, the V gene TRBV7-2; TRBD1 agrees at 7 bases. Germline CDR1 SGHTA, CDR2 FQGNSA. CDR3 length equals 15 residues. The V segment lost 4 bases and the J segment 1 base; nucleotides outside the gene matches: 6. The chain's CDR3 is CASSSRTGSNTEAFF. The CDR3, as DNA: TGTGCCAGCAGCTCCAGGACAGGCTCGAACACTGAAGCTTTCTTT.

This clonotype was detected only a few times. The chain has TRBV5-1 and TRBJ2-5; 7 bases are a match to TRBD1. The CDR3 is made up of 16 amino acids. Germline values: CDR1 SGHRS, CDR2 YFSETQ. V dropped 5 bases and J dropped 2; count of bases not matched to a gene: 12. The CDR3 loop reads CASSDIDRAIQETQYF. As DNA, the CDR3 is TGCGCCAGCAGTGATATCGACAGGGCCATACAAGAGACCCAGTACTTC.

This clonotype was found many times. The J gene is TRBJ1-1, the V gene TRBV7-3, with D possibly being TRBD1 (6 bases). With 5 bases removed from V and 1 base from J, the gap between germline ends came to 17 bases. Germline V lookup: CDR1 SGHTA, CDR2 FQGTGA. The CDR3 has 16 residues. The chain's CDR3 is CASSLAGVRANTEAFF. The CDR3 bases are TGTGCCAGCAGCCTGGCAGGGGTGAGGGCGAACACTGAAGCTTTCTTT.

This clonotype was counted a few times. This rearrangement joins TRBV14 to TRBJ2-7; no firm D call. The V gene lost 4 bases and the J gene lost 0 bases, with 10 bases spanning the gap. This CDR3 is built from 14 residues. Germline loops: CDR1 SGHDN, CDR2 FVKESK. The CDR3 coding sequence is TGTGCCAGCAGCCCTCAAATGTCCTCCTACGAGCAGTACTTC. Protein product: CASSPQMSSYEQYF.

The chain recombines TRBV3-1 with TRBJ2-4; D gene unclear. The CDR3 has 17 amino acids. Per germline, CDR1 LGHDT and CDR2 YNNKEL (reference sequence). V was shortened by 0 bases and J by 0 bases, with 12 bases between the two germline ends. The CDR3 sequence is CASSQDRAPLAKNIQYF. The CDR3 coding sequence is TGTGCCAGCAGCCAAGATCGGGCCCCACTAGCCAAAAACATTCAGTACTTC.

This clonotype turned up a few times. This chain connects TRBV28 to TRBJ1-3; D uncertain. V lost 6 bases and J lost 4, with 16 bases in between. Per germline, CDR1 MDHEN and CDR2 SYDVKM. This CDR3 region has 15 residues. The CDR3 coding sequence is TGTGCCAGCAGCATCCTTCGGGAGTCCGGAAACACCATATATTTT. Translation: CASSILRESGNTIYF.

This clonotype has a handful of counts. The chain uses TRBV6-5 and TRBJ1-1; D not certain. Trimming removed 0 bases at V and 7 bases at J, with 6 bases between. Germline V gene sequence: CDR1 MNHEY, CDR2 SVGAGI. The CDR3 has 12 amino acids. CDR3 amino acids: CASSYSGLEAFF. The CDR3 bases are TGTGCCAGCAGTTACTCGGGTCTTGAAGCTTTCTTT.